The source of this TCR beta chain is a study of blood T cell repertoires in COVID-19. Generated by immunoSEQ multiplex PCR, the TCRdb table keeps only in-frame clones and is missing some. Altogether around 230,000 clones are present, roughly four fifths being singletons, with the ten largest covering around 2.3%. V was pared by 3 bases and J by 10 bases, with 6 bases of the junction left unmatched. This CDR3 is built from 14 residues. Per the germline V gene, CDR1 is ENHRY and CDR2 is SYGVKD. Sequenced input: peripheral blood. The receptor comes from a woman in her thirties or forties with active or convalescent COVID-19. V usage is TRBV10-3 and J usage is TRBJ1-4, with 9 bases identical to TRBD1. This CDR3 reads CAISDGQGPLKLFF. The CDR3 DNA is TGTGCCATCAGTGACGGACAGGGGCCTTTAAAACTGTTTTTT.